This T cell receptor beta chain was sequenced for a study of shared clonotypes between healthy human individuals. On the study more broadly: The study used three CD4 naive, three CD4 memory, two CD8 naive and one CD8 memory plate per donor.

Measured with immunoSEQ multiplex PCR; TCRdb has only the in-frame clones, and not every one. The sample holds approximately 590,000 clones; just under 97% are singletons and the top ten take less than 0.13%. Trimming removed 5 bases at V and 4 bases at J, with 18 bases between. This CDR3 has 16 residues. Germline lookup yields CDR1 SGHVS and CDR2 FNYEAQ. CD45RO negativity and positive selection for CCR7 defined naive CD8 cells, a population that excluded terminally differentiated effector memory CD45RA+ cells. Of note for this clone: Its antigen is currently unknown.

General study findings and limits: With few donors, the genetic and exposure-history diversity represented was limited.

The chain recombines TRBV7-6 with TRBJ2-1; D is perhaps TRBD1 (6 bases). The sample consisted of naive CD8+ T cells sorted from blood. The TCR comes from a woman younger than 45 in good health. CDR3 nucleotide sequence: TGTGCCAGCAGCGCAGGGGACGGGAATTATTACAATGAGCAGTTCTTC. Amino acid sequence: CASSAGDGNYYNEQFF.